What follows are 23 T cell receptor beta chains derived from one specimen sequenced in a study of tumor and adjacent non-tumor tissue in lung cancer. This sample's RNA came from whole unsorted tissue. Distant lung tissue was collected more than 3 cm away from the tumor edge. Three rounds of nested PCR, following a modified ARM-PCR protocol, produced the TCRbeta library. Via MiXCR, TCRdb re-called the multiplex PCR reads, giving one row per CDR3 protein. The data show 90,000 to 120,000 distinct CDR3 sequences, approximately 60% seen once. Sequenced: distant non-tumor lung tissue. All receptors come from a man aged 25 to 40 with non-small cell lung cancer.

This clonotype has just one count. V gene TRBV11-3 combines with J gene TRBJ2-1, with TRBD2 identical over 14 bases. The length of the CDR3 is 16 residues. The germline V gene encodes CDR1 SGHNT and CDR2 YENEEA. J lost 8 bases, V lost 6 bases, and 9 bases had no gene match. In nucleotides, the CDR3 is TGTGCCAGCAGTTCGCTGGGACTAGCGGGAGTATATGAGCAGTTCTTC. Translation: CASSSLGLAGVYEQFF.

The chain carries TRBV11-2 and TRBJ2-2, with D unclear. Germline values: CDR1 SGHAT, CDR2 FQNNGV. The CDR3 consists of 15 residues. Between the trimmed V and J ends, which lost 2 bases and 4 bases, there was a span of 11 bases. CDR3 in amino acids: CASSLISHPTGELFF. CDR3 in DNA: TGTGCCAGCAGCTTAATCAGCCACCCCACCGGGGAGCTGTTTTTT.

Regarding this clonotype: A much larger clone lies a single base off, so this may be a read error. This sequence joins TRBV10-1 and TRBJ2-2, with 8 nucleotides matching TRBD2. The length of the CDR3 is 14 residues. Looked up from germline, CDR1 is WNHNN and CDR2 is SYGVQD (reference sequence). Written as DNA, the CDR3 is TGCGCCAGCAGTAGCGGGAGAGGGACCGGGGGGCTGTTTTTT. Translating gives CASSSGRGTGGLFF.

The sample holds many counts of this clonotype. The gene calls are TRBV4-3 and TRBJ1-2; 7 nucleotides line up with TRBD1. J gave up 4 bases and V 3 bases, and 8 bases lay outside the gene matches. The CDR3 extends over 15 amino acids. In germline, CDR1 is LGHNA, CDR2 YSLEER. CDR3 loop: CASSQYTGASYGYTF. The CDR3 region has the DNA TGCGCCAGCAGCCAGTATACAGGGGCTAGCTATGGCTACACCTTC.

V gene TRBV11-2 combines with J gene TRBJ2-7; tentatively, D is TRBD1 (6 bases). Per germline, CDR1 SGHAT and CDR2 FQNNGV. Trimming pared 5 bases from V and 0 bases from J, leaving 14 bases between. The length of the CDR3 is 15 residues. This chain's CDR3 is CASSPVHRASYEQYF. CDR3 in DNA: TGTGCCAGCAGCCCCGTGCACAGGGCCTCCTACGAGCAGTACTTC.

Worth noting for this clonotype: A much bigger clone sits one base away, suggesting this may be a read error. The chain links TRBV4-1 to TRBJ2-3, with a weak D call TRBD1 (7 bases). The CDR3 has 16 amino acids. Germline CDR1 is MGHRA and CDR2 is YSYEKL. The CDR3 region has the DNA TGCGCCAGCAGCCAAGTTGCAGGGGGGTACACAGATACGCGGTATTTT. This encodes CASSQVAGGYTDTRYF.

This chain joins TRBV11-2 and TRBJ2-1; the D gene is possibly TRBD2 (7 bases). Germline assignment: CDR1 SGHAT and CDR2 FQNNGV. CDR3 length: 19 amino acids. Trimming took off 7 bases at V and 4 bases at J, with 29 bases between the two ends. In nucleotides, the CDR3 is TGTGCCAGCACCCAAGATCAGGGGAGGGGCGGGACCCTTTACAATGAGCAGTTCTTC. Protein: CASTQDQGRGGTLYNEQFF.

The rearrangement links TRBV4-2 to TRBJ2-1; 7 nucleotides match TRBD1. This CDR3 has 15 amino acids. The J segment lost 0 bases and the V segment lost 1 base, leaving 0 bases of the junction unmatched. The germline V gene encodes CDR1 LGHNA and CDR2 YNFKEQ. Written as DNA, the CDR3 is TGTGCCAGCAGCCAAGGGGACAGCTCCTACAATGAGCAGTTCTTC. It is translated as CASSQGDSSYNEQFF.

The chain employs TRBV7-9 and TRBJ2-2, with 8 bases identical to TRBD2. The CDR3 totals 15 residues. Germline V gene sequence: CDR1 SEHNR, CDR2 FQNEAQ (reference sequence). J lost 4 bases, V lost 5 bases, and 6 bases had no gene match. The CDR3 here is CASSARTSTTGELFF. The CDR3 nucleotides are TGTGCCAGCAGCGCCCGGACTAGCACCACCGGGGAGCTGTTTTTT.

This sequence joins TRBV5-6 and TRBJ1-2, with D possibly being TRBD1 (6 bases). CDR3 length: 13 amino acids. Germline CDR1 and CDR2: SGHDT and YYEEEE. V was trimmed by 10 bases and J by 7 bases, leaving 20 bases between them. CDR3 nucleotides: TGTGCCTGCACTAAAGACAGGCTTACTGGCTACACCTTC. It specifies CACTKDRLTGYTF.

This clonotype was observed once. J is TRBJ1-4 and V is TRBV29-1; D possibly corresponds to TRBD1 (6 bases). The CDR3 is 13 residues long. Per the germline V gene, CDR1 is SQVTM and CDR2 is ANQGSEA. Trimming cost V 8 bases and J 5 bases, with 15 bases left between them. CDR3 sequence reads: CSLMTGLNEKLFF. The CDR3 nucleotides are TGCAGCCTTATGACAGGTCTCAATGAAAAACTGTTTTTT.

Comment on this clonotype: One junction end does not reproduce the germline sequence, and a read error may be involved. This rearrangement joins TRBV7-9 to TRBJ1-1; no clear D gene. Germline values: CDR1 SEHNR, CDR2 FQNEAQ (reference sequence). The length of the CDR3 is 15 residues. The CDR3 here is CASSLGQGPKTETFF. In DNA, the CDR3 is TGTGCCAGCAGCTTAGGACAAGGCCCCAAAACTGAAACTTTCTTT.

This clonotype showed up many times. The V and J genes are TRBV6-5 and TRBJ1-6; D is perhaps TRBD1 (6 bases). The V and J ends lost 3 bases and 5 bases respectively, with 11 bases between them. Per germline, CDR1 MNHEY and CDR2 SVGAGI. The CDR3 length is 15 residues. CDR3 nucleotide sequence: TGTGCCAGCAGTTATTCCGGACAGAATAATTCACCCCTCCACTTT. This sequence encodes CASSYSGQNNSPLHF.

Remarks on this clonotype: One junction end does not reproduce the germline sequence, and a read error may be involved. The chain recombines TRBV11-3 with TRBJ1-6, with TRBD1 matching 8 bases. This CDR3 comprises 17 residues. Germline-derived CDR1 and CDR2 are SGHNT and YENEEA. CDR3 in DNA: TGCGCCAGCAGCCCCCAGGATGACAGGGGTTTTAATTCACCCCTCCACTTT. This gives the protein CASSPQDDRGFNSPLHF. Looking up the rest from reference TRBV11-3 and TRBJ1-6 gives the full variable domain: EAGVVQSPRYKIIEKKQPVAFWCNPISGHNTLYWYLQNLGQGPELLIRYENEEAVDDSQLPKDRFSAERLKGVDSTLKIQPAELGDSAVYLCASSPQDDRGFNSPLHFGNGTRLTVT.

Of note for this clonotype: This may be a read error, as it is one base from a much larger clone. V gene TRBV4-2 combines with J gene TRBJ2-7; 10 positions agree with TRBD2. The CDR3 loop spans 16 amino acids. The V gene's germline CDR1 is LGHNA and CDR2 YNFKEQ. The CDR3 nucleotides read TGTACCAGCAGCCAACCCAGCGGGGGGGCCTTCTACGAGCAGTACTTC. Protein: CTSSQPSGGAFYEQYF.

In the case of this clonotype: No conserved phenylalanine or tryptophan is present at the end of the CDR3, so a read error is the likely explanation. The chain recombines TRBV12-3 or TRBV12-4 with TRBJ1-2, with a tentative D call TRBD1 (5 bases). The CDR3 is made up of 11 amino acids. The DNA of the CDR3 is TGTGCCAACAGTCATGGGACTGGCTACACCATC. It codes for CANSHGTGYTI.

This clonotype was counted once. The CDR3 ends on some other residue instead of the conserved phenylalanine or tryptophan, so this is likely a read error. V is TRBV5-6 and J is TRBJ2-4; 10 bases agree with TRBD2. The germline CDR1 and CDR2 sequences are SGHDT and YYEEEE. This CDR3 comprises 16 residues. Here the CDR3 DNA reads TGTGCCAGCAGCCGGACTAGCGGCCTAGCCAAAAACGTTCAGTACCTC. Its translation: CASSRTSGLAKNVQYL.

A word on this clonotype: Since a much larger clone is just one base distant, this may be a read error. In nucleotides, the CDR3 is TGTGCCGGCAGCCCGTCCCGGGGCCTTAAAAACATTCAGTACTTC. Translation gives CAGSPSRGLKNIQYF. This chain joins TRBV6-2 or TRBV6-3 and TRBJ2-4; D is perhaps TRBD1 or TRBD2 (5 bases each). This CDR3 contains 15 residues. Looked up from germline, CDR1 is MNHEY and CDR2 is SVGEGT.

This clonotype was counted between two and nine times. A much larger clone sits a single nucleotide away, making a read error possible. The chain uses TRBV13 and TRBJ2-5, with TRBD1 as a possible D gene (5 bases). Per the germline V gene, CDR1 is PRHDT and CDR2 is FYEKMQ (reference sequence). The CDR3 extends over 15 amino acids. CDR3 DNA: TGTGCCAGCAGCTTAGGCCAGGGCCATCAAGAGACCCGGTACTTC. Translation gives CASSLGQGHQETRYF.

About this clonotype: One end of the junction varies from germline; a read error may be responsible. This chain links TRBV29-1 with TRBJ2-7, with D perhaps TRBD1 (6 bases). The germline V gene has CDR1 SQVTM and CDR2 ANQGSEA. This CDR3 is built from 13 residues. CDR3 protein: CRVMWDISYEQYF. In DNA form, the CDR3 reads TGCCGCGTTATGTGGGACATTTCATACGAGCAGTACTTC.

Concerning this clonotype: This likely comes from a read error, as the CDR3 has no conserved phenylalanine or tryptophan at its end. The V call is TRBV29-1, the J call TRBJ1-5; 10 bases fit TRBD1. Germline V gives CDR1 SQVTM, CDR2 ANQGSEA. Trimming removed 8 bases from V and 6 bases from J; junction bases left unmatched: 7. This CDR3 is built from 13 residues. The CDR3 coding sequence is TGCAGCATTGGAGGACAGGGGGGTCAGCCCCAGCATCTT. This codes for CSIGGQGGQPQHL.

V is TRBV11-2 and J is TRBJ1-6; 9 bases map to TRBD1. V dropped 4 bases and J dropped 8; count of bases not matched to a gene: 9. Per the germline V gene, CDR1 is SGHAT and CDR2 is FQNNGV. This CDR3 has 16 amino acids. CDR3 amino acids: CASSSGDRATDSPLHF. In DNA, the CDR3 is TGTGCCAGCAGCTCTGGGGACAGGGCAACGGATTCACCCCTCCACTTT.

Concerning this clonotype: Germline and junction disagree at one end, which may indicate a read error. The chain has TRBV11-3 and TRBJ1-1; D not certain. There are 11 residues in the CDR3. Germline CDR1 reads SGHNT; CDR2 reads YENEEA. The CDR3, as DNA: TGTGTCAGCAACTTAGACACTGAAGCTTTCTTT. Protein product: CVSNLDTEAFF.